These 25 T cell receptor delta chains were sequenced from one sample in a study of γδ T cells in repeated Plasmodium falciparum infection. TCRdb applied CATT to the multiplex PCR reads for clone calling. The top ten clones hold 7% to 9.5% of a sample with some 100,000 delta-chain clones, over 1.3% of them seen once. Vgamma9/Vdelta2+ and Vdelta2-negative gammadelta T cells were flow-sorted from PBMC for bulk sequencing. The sample was gamma-delta T cells from blood. Receptors were obtained from a pool of human donors (malaria-infected and uninfected, not separated).

Comment on this clone: This likely traces to a read error, being one base from a far larger clone. The same CDR3 can be traced to other DNA sequences in this sample. DNA of the CDR3: TGTGCTCTTGGGGAGCTAGTCCCTAGCTATAAGCTAGCATCGACTGGGGGATACGCTTTAACACTCATCTTT. Translation gives CALGELVPSYKLASTGGYALTLIF. This chain joins TRDV1 and TRDJ1; 13 bases map to TRDD3. This CDR3 is 24 amino acids long. The junction had 35 bases not matched to a gene; V was cut back by 3 bases and J by 10 bases. Looked up from germline, CDR1 is TSWWSYY and CDR2 is QGS.

As concerns this clone: For this DNA, TCRdb reports the protein of a much larger clone, which diverges at residue 17, most likely from a read error; the protein presented here is translated directly from the DNA. The chain has TRDV1 and TRDJ1; 8 bases are shared with TRDD3. The CDR3 totals 24 residues. After removal of 1 base from V and 0 bases from J, the junction contained 28 bases not matched to a gene. Germline V CDR1 and CDR2: TSWWSYY, QGS. The CDR3 is CALGEPRTGGHLRLGVHNTDKLIF. For the CDR3, the DNA is TGTGCTCTTGGGGAACCCCGAACCGGAGGGCATCTCAGACTGGGGGTCCATAACACCGATAAACTCATCTTT.

On this clone: The protein recorded in TCRdb matches a much larger clone and deviates from this DNA's translation at residue 3, suggesting a read error; the protein here is obtained by translating the DNA. The genes are TRDV1 and TRDJ1; 8 bases fit TRDD3. Here the J gene was assigned by germline matching of the DNA, as TCRdb has none. CDR1 is TSWWSYY and CDR2 is QGS in the germline V gene. This CDR3 has 17 residues. The CDR3: CAFGEPTVGDDTDKLIF. CDR3 DNA: TGTGCTTTTGGGGAGCCTACGGTGGGGGATGACACCGATAAACTCATCTTT.

As regards this clone: TCRdb shows a much larger clone's protein in place of this DNA's translation, and the two differ at residue 11, likely through a read error; the protein shown is translated from the DNA. The V gene is TRDV1; the J gene was not called. Looked up from germline, CDR1 is TSWWSYY and CDR2 is QGS. This CDR3 comprises 13 residues. The CDR3 nucleotides are TGTGCTCTTGGGGAACTCCTCGTTAAACAACCCTTCTTT. Amino acid sequence: CALGELLVKQPFF.

In regard to this clone: TCRdb has a much larger clone's protein, which differs at residue 3 from the translation of this DNA, likely because of a read error; what is shown is the protein translated from the DNA. CDR3 sequence (DNA): TGTGCAGTGAGAGAGGGAGATTGGGGATACACGTATGCCGATAAACTCATCTTT. Protein sequence: CAVREGDWGYTYADKLIF. The chain recombines TRAV14/DV4 with TRDJ1, with 8 positions matching TRDD3. The germline V gene has CDR1 TSDPSYG and CDR2 QGSYDQQN (reference sequence). There are 18 residues in the CDR3.

This clone showed up just a few times. A read error is the likely source, as a far larger clone sits one nucleotide away. Other DNA sequences in this specimen translate into the identical CDR3. Called V gene: TRDV1; the J gene was not called; the table's D call, TRDD3, has no DNA check behind it. Germline V gene sequence: CDR1 TSWWSYY, CDR2 QGS. CDR3 length: 19 amino acids. The CDR3: CALGEACLPYPRGADKLIF. Here the CDR3 DNA reads TGTGCTCTTGGGGAAGCCTGCCTTCCTTACCCTCGGGGGGCCGATAAACTCATCTTC.

A few counts support this clone. This DNA's translation differs at residue 5 from TCRdb's protein, which comes from a much larger clone; a read error is likely, and the protein shown is translated from the DNA. This chain links TRDV1 with TRDJ1; TRDD3 agrees at 12 bases. TCRdb offers no J gene call, so here the DNA was matched to germline to obtain one. CDR3 length equals 21 residues. Trimming removed 4 bases from V and 1 base from J; junction bases left unmatched: 19. CDR1 is TSWWSYY, CDR2 QGS, per germline. The CDR3 protein is CALGGPPRGLGDTMRTDKLIF. For the CDR3, the DNA is TGTGCTCTTGGGGGCCCCCCTAGAGGGCTGGGGGATACGATGCGCACCGATAAACTCATCTTT.

As for this clone: The TCRdb protein comes from a much larger clone and disagrees with this DNA's translation at residue 8, likely due to a read error; the protein given here is derived from the DNA. The chain combines TRDV1 with TRDJ1, with TRDD3 matching over 9 bases. No J gene was available from TCRdb, and it was assigned here by a germline match of the DNA. The CDR3 length is 20 residues. V lost 2 bases, J lost 0 bases, and 16 bases stayed unmatched. Germline V gene lookup returns CDR1 TSWWSYY and CDR2 QGS. CDR3 nucleotide sequence: TGTGCTCTTGGGGAATTTCTTCACGGTCATCGGGGGATACACACCGATAAACTCATCTTT. It translates to CALGEFLHGHRGIHTDKLIF.

This clone occurred a few times. One base separates it from a far larger clone, so it is likely a read error. At the DNA level, this CDR3 is encoded by other sequences in the same sample as well. The V gene is TRDV2; the J gene was not called; the D call in the table, TRDD3, was not verified against the DNA. The CDR3 loop spans 15 amino acids. Germline lookup yields CDR1 GEAIGNYY and CDR2 EKD. DNA of the CDR3: TGTGCCTGTGATGCGGTGGGGGATACACGCGATAAACTCATCTTC. This sequence encodes CACDAVGDTRDKLIF.

Comment on this clone: A far more abundant clone sits one base away, making this likely a read error. The identical CDR3 is also encoded by other nucleotide sequences in the sample. The rearrangement joins TRDV1 to TRDJ1; maybe TRDD3 (5 bases). CDR3 size: 14 residues. The V gene's germline CDR1 is TSWWSYY and CDR2 QGS. Trimming took off 7 bases at V and 5 bases at J, with 17 bases between the two ends. CDR3: CALERTGGPDKLIF. CDR3 nucleotide sequence: TGTGCTCTTGAGCGAACCGGGGGCCCTGATAAACTCATCTTT.

This clone turned up a few times. For this DNA, TCRdb reports the protein of a much larger clone, which diverges at residue 5, most likely from a read error; the protein presented here is translated directly from the DNA. The chain has TRDV2 and TRDJ1; 8 bases map to TRDD3. Here the J gene came from matching the DNA to germline, since TCRdb omits it. Trimming took 2 bases from V and 4 from J; bases not matched to a gene: 5. Germline lookup yields CDR1 GEAIGNYY and CDR2 EKD. The CDR3 covers 14 residues. The CDR3 nucleotides read TGTGCCTGTGACAGTCTGGGGGACTACGATAAACTCATCTTT. Translating it yields CACDSLGDYDKLIF.

This clone came up many times. The V gene is TRDV1, the J gene TRDJ1; 11 nucleotides line up with TRDD3. With 0 bases clipped from V and 1 base from J, the junction kept 16 bases outside the gene matches. Germline V gene lookup returns CDR1 TSWWSYY and CDR2 QGS. The CDR3 loop spans 21 amino acids. CDR3 region: CALGELPPMGDTSRTTDKLIF. The CDR3 DNA reads as TGTGCTCTTGGGGAACTACCTCCTATGGGGGATACGAGTCGTACCACCGATAAACTCATCTTT.

This clone was seen repeatedly, ten times or more. This chain links TRDV1 with TRDJ1, with D possibly called TRDD2 or TRDD3 (6 bases each). Trimming pared 4 bases from V and 0 bases from J, leaving 39 bases between. Germline CDR1 reads TSWWSYY; CDR2 reads QGS. The CDR3 consists of 24 residues. The CDR3 here is CALGVTSYFGSNTGRLGYTDKLIF. CDR3 bases: TGTGCTCTTGGGGTCACCTCCTACTTCGGATCAAATACTGGGCGACTAGGGTACACCGATAAACTCATCTTT.

The table lists this clone with a few counts. TCRdb assigns this DNA the protein of a much larger clone, which departs from its translation at residue 14; this likely reflects a read error, and the protein shown comes from translating the DNA. This rearrangement joins TRDV2 to TRDJ1; D perhaps matches TRDD3 (6 bases). The J gene is absent in TCRdb and was assigned here via DNA matching to germline. CDR1 and CDR2 (germline): GEAIGNYY, EKD. CDR3 length equals 19 residues. V lost 0 bases to trimming and J lost 3 bases, with 25 bases between them. DNA of the CDR3: TGTGCCTGTGACACCTTATTCGGGGGGACGTCAGAGGGGGCCGATAAACTCATCTTT. This codes for CACDTLFGGTSEGADKLIF.

On this clone: The TCRdb protein, from a much larger clone, departs from this DNA's translation at residues 10 and 11, likely by read error; the protein shown derives from the DNA. The CDR3 DNA follows: TGTGCCTGTGACTGGGGGAGCTCCTGGGGCGCCCGACAGATGTTTTTC. Its protein is CACDWGSSWGARQMFF. The rearrangement uses TRDV2 and TRDJ3; the match to TRDD3 covers 7 bases. Matching the DNA to germline supplied the J gene, which TCRdb does not give. J gave up 11 bases and V 3 bases, and 12 bases lay outside the gene matches. This CDR3 is built from 16 residues. The V gene's germline CDR1 is GEAIGNYY and CDR2 EKD.

This clone was seen only a few times. The protein recorded in TCRdb matches a much larger clone and deviates from this DNA's translation at residue 13, suggesting a read error; the protein here is obtained by translating the DNA. V usage is TRDV1 and J usage is TRDJ1; 7 bases line up with TRDD2. The V gene's germline CDR1 is TSWWSYY and CDR2 QGS. Trimming at V came to 2 bases and at J to 0 bases, leaving 21 bases not matched to a gene. This CDR3 is 21 amino acids long. This CDR3 reads CALGEVSYGGPYPLYTDKLIF. CDR3 sequence (DNA): TGTGCTCTTGGGGAAGTTTCCTACGGGGGGCCGTACCCTCTGTACACCGATAAACTCATCTTT.

V is TRDV1 and J is TRDJ1; 8 bases map to TRDD3. The J gene, absent from TCRdb, was called here by matching the DNA to germline. Trimming took 1 base from V and 0 from J; bases not matched to a gene: 16. The CDR3 totals 20 residues. Germline values: CDR1 TSWWSYY, CDR2 QGS. Here the CDR3 reads CALGEPQLGVPLGDTDKLIF. DNA of the CDR3: TGTGCTCTTGGGGAACCCCAACTGGGGGTCCCTCTCGGGGACACCGATAAACTCATCTTT.

This clone was found a few times. The protein TCRdb lists belongs to a much larger clone and differs from this DNA's translation at residue 5, which points to a read error; the protein shown is made from the DNA. This chain connects TRDV1 to TRDJ1, with 7 bases aligning to TRDD3. V lost 5 bases, J lost 0 bases, and 18 bases stayed unmatched. CDR3 length: 19 amino acids. Germline values: CDR1 TSWWSYY, CDR2 QGS. The CDR3 loop is CALGNGVLWLGAHTDKLIF. The CDR3 DNA follows: TGTGCTCTTGGGAATGGAGTCCTATGGCTGGGGGCGCACACCGATAAACTCATCTTT.

The chain carries TRDV1 and TRDJ1, with a possible D match to TRDD2 (6 bases). Here the J gene came from matching the DNA to germline, since TCRdb omits it. The V and J ends lost 4 bases and 0 bases respectively, with 27 bases between them. CDR3 size: 20 residues. Germline loops: CDR1 TSWWSYY, CDR2 QGS. CDR3 coding DNA: TGTGCTCTTGGGGGACCATCCTACGTCCTACCCCTTTCGTACACCGATAAACTCATCTTT. It is translated as CALGGPSYVLPLSYTDKLIF.

Note on this clone: Given a far larger clone just one base away, this is likely a sequencing read error. The sample carries other DNA sequences with the same CDR3. J is TRDJ2 and V is TRDV2, with 10 bases aligning to TRDD3. The J gene, not given by TCRdb, was assigned here from a germline match of the nucleotide sequence. The junction had 17 bases not matched to a gene; V was cut back by 3 bases and J by 5 bases. Germline CDR1 GEAIGNYY, CDR2 EKD. The CDR3 covers 19 residues. CDR3 protein: CACDPISWGILAGTAQLFF. DNA for the CDR3: TGTGCCTGTGACCCCATATCTTGGGGGATACTTGCCGGAACAGCACAACTCTTCTTT.

Of note for this clone: This likely traces to a read error, being one base from a far larger clone. Additional DNA sequences in this sample encode the identical CDR3. The rearrangement joins TRDV1 to TRDJ1, with 10 positions matching TRDD3. No J segment appears in TCRdb, so it was assigned here by matching the sequence to germline. J gave up 9 bases and V 1 base, and 23 bases lay outside the gene matches. Germline CDR1 and CDR2: TSWWSYY and QGS. CDR3 length: 20 amino acids. CDR3 residues: CALGEPSQPPLGDTGAELIF. The DNA of the CDR3 is TGTGCTCTTGGGGAACCTTCCCAACCTCCCTTGGGGGATACCGGGGCAGAACTCATCTTT.

In its sample, this clone was seen many times. A read error is possible here, since a much larger clone lies one base away. The identical CDR3 is also encoded by other nucleotide sequences in the sample. The rearrangement links TRDV1 to TRDJ1; D tentatively fits TRDD2 or TRDD3 (5 bases each). Germline V gene data show CDR1 as TSWWSYY and CDR2 as QGS. The CDR3 runs 15 residues. Written as DNA, the CDR3 is TGTGCCCTTGGGGAACCTTCTACTACTGGAGATAAACTCATCTTT. This sequence encodes CALGEPSTTGDKLIF.

This clone was counted at least ten times. Other DNA sequences within the sample encode an identical CDR3. V is TRDV1 and J is TRDJ1, with TRDD3 matching over 10 bases. Germline V gene lookup returns CDR1 TSWWSYY and CDR2 QGS. After removal of 5 bases from V and 0 bases from J, the junction contained 27 bases not matched to a gene. This CDR3 contains 23 residues. The CDR3 protein is CALGFPRDFLHWGIHPYTDKLIF. CDR3 bases: TGTGCTCTTGGGTTTCCACGAGACTTCCTACACTGGGGGATTCACCCGTACACCGATAAACTCATCTTT.

This clone has at least ten counts. Translating this DNA gives a protein that differs at residue 6 from the TCRdb one, which belongs to a much larger clone; a read error is likely, and the protein shown is this translation. This sequence joins TRDV1 and TRDJ1, with D uncertain. Germline V gene data show CDR1 as TSWWSYY and CDR2 as QGS. V lost 2 bases and J 0 bases, leaving 13 bases between the germline ends. CDR3 length equals 16 residues. CDR3: CALGETPILYTDKLIF. The CDR3 nucleotides are TGTGCTCTTGGGGAAACGCCCATCCTGTACACCGATAAACTCATCTTT.

This clone has more than one count but fewer than ten. The protein TCRdb lists belongs to a much larger clone and differs from this DNA's translation at residue 8, which points to a read error; the protein shown is made from the DNA. The J gene is TRDJ1, the V gene TRDV3; TRDD3 aligns across 7 bases. Germline matching of the DNA provided the J gene here, since TCRdb leaves it blank. The V segment lost 3 bases and the J segment 0 bases; nucleotides outside the gene matches: 13. This CDR3 has 16 amino acids. Per germline, CDR1 TVYSNPD and CDR2 GDNSRS (reference sequence). The CDR3 nucleotides are TGTGCCTTCCTTCACTGGGGCAGTACGTACACCGATAAACTCATCTTT. Translating it yields CAFLHWGSTYTDKLIF.